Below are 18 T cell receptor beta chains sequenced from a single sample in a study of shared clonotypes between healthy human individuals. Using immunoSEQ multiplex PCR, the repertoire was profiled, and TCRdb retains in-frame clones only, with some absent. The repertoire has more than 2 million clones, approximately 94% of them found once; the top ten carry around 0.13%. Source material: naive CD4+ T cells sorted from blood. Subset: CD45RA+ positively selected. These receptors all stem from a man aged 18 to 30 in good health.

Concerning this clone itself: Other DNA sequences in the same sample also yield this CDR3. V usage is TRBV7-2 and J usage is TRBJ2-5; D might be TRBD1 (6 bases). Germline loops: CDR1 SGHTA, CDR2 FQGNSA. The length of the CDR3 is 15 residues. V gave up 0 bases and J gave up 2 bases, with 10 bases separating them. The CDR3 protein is CASSLASGTQETQYF. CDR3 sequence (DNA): TGTGCCAGCAGCTTAGCGTCCGGGACACAAGAGACCCAGTACTTC. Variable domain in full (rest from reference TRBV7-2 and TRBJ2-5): GAGVSQSPSNKVTEKGKDVELRCDPISGHTALYWYRQSLGQGLEFLIYFQGNSAPDKSGLPSDRFSAERTGGSVSTLTIQRTQQEDSAVYLCASSLASGTQETQYFGPGTRLLVL.

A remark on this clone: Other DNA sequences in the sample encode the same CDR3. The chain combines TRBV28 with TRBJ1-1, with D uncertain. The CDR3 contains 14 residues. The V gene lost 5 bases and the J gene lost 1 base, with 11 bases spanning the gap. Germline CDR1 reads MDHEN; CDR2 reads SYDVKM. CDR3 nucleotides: TGTGCCAGCAGTCCGCGGACGGGGAACACTGAAGCTTTCTTT. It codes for CASSPRTGNTEAFF.

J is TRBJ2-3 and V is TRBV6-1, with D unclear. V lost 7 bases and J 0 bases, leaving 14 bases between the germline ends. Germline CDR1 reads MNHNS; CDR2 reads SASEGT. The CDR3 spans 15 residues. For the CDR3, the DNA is TGTGCCAGCATTCGGCAGTCCTCAAGCACAGATACGCAGTATTTT. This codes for CASIRQSSSTDTQYF.

The CDR3 DNA reads as TGTGCCAGTACCCTGGGACCGATTAGCACCGGGGAGCTGTTTTTT. Translated, it gives CASTLGPISTGELFF. The V and J genes are TRBV19 and TRBJ2-2, with D perhaps TRBD1 or TRBD2 (5 bases each). The CDR3 is 15 amino acids. In germline, CDR1 is LNHDA, CDR2 SQIVND (reference sequence). V shed 7 bases and J shed 4 bases, with 16 bases lying between them.

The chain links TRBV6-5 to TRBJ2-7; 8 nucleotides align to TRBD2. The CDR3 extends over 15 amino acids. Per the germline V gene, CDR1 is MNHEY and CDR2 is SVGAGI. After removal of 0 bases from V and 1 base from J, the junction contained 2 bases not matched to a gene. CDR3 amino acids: CASSYSLAGSYEQYF. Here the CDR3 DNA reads TGTGCCAGCAGTTACTCTTTAGCGGGATCCTACGAGCAGTACTTC.

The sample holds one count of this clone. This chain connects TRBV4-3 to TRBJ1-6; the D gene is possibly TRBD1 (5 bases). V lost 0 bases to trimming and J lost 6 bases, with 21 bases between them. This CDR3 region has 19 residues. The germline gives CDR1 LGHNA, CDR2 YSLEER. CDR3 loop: CASSQDRTVMQGRNSPLHF. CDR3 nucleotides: TGCGCCAGCAGCCAAGATAGGACGGTAATGCAGGGACGTAATTCACCCCTCCACTTT.

CDR3 amino acids: CASSIEVNTEAFF. In DNA, the CDR3 is TGTGCCAGCAGCATTGAAGTAAACACTGAAGCTTTCTTT. The chain couples TRBV7-9 to TRBJ1-1; D gene ambiguous. Germline loops: CDR1 SEHNR, CDR2 FQNEAQ (reference sequence). V shed 5 bases and J shed 2 bases, with 9 bases lying between them. The CDR3 is 13 residues long.

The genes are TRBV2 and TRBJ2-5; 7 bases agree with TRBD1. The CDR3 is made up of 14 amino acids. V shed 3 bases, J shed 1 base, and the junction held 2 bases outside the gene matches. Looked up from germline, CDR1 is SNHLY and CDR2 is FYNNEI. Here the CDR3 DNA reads TGTGCCAGCAGTGAGACAGGGTCCCAAGAGACCCAGTACTTC. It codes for CASSETGSQETQYF.

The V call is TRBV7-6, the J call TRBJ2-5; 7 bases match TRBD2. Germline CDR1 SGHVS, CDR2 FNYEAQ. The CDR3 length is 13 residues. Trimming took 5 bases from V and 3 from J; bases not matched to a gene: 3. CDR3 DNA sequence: TGTGCCAGCAGCCTAGGGACTAAAGAGACCCAGTACTTC. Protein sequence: CASSLGTKETQYF.

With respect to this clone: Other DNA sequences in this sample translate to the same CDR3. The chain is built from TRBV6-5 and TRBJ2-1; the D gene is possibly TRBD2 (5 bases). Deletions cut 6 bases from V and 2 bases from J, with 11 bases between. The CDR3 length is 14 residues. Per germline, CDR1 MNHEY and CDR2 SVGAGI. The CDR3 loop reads CASSPGLAYNEQFF. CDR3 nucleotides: TGTGCCAGCAGCCCCGGACTGGCCTACAATGAGCAGTTCTTC.

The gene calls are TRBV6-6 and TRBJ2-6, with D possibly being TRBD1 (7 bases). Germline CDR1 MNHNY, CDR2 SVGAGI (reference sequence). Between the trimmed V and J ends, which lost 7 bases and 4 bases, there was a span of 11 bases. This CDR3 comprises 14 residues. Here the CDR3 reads CASKEGAGANVLTF. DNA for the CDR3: TGTGCCAGCAAGGAGGGGGCCGGGGCCAACGTCCTGACTTTC.

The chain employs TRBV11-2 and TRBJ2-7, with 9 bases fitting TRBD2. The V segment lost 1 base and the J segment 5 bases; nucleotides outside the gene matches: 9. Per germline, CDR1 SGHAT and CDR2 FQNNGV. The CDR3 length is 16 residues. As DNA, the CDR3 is TGTGCCAGCAGCTTAGGTAGTAGCGGGAGTCTGGACGAGCAGTACTTC. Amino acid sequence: CASSLGSSGSLDEQYF. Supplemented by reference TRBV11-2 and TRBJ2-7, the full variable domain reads EAGVAQSPRYKIIEKRQSVAFWCNPISGHATLYWYQQILGQGPKLLIQFQNNGVVDDSQLPKDRFSAERLKGVDSTLKIQPAKLEDSAVYLCASSLGSSGSLDEQYFGPGTRLTVT.

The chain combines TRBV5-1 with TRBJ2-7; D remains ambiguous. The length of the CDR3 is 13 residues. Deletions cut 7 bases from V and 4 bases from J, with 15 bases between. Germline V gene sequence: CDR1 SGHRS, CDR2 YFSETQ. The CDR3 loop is CASQGSRIYEQYF. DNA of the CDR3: TGCGCCAGCCAAGGCAGTCGGATTTACGAGCAGTACTTC. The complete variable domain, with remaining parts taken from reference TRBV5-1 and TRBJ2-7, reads KAGVTQTPRYLIKTRGQQVTLSCSPISGHRSVSWYQQTPGQGLQFLFEYFSETQRNKGNFPGRFSGRQFSNSRSEMNVSTLELGDSALYLCASQGSRIYEQYFGPGTRLTVT.

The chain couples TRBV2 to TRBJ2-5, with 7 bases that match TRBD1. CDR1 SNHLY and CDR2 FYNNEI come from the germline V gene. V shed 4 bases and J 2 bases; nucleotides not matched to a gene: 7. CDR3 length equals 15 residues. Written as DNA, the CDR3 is TGTGCCAGCAGTGCCCCAGTGGGACAGCAAGAGACCCAGTACTTC. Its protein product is CASSAPVGQQETQYF. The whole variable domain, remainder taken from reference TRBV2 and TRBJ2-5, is EPEVTQTPSHQVTQMGQEVILRCVPISNHLYFYWYRQILGQKVEFLVSFYNNEISEKSEIFDDQFSVERPDGSNFTLKIRSTKLEDSAMYFCASSAPVGQQETQYFGPGTRLLVL.

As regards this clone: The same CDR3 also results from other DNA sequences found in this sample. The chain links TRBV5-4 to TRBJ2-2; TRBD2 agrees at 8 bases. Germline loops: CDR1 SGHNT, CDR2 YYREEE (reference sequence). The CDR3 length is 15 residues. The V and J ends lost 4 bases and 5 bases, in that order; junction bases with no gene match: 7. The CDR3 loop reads CASSPTSGATGELFF. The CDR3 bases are TGTGCCAGCAGCCCAACTAGCGGAGCTACCGGGGAGCTGTTTTTT.

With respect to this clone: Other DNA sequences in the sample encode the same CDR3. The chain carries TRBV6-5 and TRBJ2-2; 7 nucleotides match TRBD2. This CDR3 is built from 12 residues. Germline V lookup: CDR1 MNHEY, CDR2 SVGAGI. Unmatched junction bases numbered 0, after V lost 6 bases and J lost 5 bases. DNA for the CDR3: TGTGCCAGCAGGCGGGGGACCGGGGAGCTGTTTTTT. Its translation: CASRRGTGELFF.

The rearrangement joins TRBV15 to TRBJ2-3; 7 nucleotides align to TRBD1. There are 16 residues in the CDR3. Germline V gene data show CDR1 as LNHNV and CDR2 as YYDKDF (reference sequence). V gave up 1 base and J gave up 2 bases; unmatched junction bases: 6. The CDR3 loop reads CATSRADRPLTDTQYF. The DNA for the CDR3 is TGTGCCACCAGCAGAGCGGACAGGCCCCTCACAGATACGCAGTATTTT.

The CDR3 region is CASSLWAGTTQETQYF. The CDR3 DNA follows: TGTGCCAGCAGCTTGTGGGCGGGGACAACCCAAGAGACCCAGTACTTC. V gene TRBV5-4 combines with J gene TRBJ2-5; either TRBD1 or TRBD2 may fit D (6 bases each). CDR1 is SGHNT and CDR2 is YYREEE in the germline V gene (reference sequence). Trimming shortened V by 1 base and J by 1 base, and 14 bases separated the two germline ends. The CDR3 consists of 16 residues. Supplemented by reference TRBV5-4 and TRBJ2-5, the full variable domain reads ETGVTQSPTHLIKTRGQQVTLRCSSQSGHNTVSWYQQALGQGPQFIFQYYREEENGRGNFPPRFSGLQFPNYSSELNVNALELDDSALYLCASSLWAGTTQETQYFGPGTRLLVL.